This T cell receptor beta chain was recorded in a study of OX40 agonist ivuxolimab in advanced cancers. The table came from immunoSEQ multiplex PCR; TCRdb's copy has only in-frame clones and leaves some out. The data show tens of thousands of clones, roughly 90% seen once. V lost 1 base to trimming and J lost 7 bases, with 11 bases between them. The germline V gene has CDR1 MNHEY and CDR2 SMNVEV (reference sequence). The CDR3 loop spans 13 amino acids. The specimen was CD4+ or CD8+ T cells sorted from blood, collected in a trial of the OX40 agonist ivuxolimab. The V call is TRBV27, the J call TRBJ2-7; no clear D. The source of this sequence is an adult with an advanced solid tumor such as melanoma, head and neck, liver or kidney cancer. The CDR3: CASSLLGSPEQYF. The CDR3 bases are TGTGCCAGCAGTTTATTAGGGTCGCCGGAGCAGTACTTC.